This TCR beta chain was recovered during a study of T-cell reconstitution after alpha-beta-depleted transplantation in children. As it was prepared, the TCRbeta library received unique molecular identifiers. TCRdb re-called the PCR reads through MiXCR, storing one row per CDR3 protein. Counted here are about 310,000 distinct CDR3 sequences, around 25% occurring once; the ten biggest clones make up 10% to 11%. Trimming cost V 1 base and J 2 bases; bases outside gene matches: 4. The CDR3 spans 16 residues. This clonotype has only a few counts. The sequences come from PBMCs, mostly from graft donor cells, collected 180 days after TCRalphabeta/CD19-depleted stem cell transplant. This sequence joins TRBV12-3 or TRBV12-4 and TRBJ2-5, with 10 positions matching TRBD2. The sequence derives from a male patient between 10 and 17 years old who had a stem cell transplant for acute lymphoblastic leukemia, so the T cells may come from the graft donor. The CDR3 region is CASSLVTSGEQETQYF. The CDR3 DNA sequence: TGTGCCAGCAGTTTAGTTACTAGCGGGGAACAAGAGACCCAGTACTTC.